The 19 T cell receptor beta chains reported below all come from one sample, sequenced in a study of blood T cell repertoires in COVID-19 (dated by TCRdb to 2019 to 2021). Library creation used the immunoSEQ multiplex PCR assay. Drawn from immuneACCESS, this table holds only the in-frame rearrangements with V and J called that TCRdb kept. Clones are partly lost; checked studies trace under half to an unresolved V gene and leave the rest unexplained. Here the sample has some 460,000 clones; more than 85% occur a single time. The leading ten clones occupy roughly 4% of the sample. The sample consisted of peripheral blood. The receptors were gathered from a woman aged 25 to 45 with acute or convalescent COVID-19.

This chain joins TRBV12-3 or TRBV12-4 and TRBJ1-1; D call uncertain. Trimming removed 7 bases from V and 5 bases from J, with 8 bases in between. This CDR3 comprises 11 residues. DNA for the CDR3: TGTGCCAGCATTTTGCGGACTGAAGCTTTCTTT. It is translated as CASILRTEAFF.

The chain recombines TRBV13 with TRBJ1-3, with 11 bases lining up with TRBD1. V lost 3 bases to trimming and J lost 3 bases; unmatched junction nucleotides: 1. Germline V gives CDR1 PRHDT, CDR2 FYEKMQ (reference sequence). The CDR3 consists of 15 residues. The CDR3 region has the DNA TGTGCCAGCAGCTTTGGGACAGGGGGTGGAAACACCATATATTTT. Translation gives CASSFGTGGGNTIYF.

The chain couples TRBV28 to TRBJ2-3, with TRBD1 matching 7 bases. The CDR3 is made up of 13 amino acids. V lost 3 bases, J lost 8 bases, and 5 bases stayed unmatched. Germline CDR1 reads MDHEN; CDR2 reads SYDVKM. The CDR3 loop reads CASSLTGKRTQYF. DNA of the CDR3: TGTGCCAGCAGTTTGACAGGGAAGCGTACGCAGTATTTT. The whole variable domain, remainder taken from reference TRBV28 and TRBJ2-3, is DVKVTQSSRYLVKRTGEKVFLECVQDMDHENMFWYRQDPGLGLRLIYFSYDVKMKEKGDIPEGYSVSREKKERFSLILESASTNQTSMYLCASSLTGKRTQYFGPGTRLTVL.

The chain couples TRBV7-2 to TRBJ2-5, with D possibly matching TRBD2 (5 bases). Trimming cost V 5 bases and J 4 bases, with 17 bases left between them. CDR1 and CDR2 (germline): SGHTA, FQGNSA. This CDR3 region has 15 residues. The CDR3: CASSVGGKKIETQYF. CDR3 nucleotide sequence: TGTGCCAGCAGCGTAGGAGGCAAAAAGATAGAGACCCAGTACTTC.

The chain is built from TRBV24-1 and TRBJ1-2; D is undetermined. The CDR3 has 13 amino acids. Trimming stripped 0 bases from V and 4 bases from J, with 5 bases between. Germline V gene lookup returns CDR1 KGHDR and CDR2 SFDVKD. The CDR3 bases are TGTGCCACCAGTGATTTGGAGTCCTATGGCTACACCTTC. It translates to CATSDLESYGYTF.

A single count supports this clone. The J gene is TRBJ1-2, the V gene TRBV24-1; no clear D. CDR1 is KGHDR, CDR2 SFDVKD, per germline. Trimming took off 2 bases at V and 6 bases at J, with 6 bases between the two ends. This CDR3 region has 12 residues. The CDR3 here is CATSDWGDGYTF. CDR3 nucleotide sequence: TGTGCCACCAGTGATTGGGGAGATGGCTACACCTTC.

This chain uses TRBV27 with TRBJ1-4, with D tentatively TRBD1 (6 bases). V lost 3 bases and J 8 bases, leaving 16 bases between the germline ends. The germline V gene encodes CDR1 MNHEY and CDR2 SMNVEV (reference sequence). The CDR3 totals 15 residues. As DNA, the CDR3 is TGTGCCAGCAGTTTCCCACTCCCAAGGGGGGAAAAACTGTTTTTT. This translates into CASSFPLPRGEKLFF.

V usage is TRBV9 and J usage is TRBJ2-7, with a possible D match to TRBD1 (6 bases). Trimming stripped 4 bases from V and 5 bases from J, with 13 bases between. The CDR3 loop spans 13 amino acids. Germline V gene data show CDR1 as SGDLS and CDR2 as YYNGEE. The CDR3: CASSNRVQDEQYF. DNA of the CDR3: TGTGCCAGCAGCAACAGGGTTCAGGACGAGCAGTACTTC. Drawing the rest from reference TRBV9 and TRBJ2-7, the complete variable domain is DSGVTQTPKHLITATGQRVTLRCSPRSGDLSVYWYQQSLDQGLQFLIQYYNGEERAKGNILERFSAQQFPDLHSELNLSSLELGDSALYFCASSNRVQDEQYFGPGTRLTVT.

The CDR3 region is CASSIQGIAVEKLFF. CDR3 nucleotides: TGTGCCAGCAGTATACAGGGTATTGCGGTTGAAAAACTGTTTTTT. The rearrangement joins TRBV28 to TRBJ1-4, with D possibly TRBD1 on 6 matching bases. Trimming removed 5 bases at V and 7 bases at J, with 17 bases between. Germline assignment: CDR1 MDHEN and CDR2 SYDVKM. This CDR3 is built from 15 residues.

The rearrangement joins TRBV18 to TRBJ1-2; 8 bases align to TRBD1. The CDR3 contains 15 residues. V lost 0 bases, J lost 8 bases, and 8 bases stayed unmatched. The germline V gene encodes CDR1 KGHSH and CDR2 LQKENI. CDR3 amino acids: CASSPPAGQADGYTF. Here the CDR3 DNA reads TGTGCCAGCTCACCACCGGCGGGACAGGCAGACGGCTACACCTTC. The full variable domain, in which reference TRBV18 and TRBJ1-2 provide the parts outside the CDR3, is NAGVMQNPRHLVRRRGQEARLRCSPMKGHSHVYWYRQLPEEGLKFMVYLQKENIIDESGMPKERFSAEFPKEGPSILRIQQVVRGDSAAYFCASSPPAGQADGYTFGSGTRLTVV.

The chain's CDR3 is CATSRTGHYNEQFF. CDR3 nucleotide sequence: TGTGCCACCAGTAGAACGGGACATTACAATGAGCAGTTCTTC. The chain has TRBV24-1 and TRBJ2-1, with D possibly TRBD1 on 6 matching bases. This CDR3 has 14 amino acids. V was shortened by 6 bases and J by 4 bases, with 12 bases between the two germline ends. Germline-derived CDR1 and CDR2 are KGHDR and SFDVKD.

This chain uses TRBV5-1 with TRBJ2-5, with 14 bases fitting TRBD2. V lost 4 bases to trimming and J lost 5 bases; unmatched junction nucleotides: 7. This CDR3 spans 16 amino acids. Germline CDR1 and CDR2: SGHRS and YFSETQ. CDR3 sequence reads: CASSPGTSGGGETQYF. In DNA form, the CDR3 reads TGCGCCAGCAGCCCCGGGACTAGCGGGGGAGGGGAGACCCAGTACTTC.

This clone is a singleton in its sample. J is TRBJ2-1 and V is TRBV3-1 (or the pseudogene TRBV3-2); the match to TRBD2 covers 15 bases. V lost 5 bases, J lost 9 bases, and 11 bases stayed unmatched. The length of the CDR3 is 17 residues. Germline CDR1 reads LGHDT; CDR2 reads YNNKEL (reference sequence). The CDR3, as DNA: TGTGCCAGCAGCTACCTAGGACTAGCGGGGGGGCCGATTGAGCAGTTCTTC. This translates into CASSYLGLAGGPIEQFF.

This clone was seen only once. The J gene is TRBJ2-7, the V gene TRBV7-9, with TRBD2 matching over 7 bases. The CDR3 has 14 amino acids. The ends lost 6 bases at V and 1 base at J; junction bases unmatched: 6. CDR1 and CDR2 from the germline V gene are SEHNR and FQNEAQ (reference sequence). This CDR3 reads CASSSNGGSYEQYF. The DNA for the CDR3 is TGTGCCAGCAGTTCTAACGGGGGGTCCTACGAGCAGTACTTC.

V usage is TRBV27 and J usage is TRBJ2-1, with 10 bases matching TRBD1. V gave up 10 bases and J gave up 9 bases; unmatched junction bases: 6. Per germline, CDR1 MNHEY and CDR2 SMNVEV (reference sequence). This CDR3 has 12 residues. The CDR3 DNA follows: TGTGCCACGGGGACAGGGGCTGGTGAGCAGTTCTTC. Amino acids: CATGTGAGEQFF.

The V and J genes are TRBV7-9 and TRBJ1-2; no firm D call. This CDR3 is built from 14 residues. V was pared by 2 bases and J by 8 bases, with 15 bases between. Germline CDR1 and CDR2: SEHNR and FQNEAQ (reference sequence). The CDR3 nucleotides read TGTGCCAGCAGCTTAATGGTGGCATATAAGGGCTACACCTTC. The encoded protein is CASSLMVAYKGYTF.

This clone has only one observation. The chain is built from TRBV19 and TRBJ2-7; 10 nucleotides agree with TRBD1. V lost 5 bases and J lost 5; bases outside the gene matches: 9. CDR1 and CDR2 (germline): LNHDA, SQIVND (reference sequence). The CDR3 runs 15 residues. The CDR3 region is CASSSPGQGFNEQYF. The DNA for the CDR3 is TGTGCCAGTAGTTCCCCGGGACAGGGGTTCAACGAGCAGTACTTC.

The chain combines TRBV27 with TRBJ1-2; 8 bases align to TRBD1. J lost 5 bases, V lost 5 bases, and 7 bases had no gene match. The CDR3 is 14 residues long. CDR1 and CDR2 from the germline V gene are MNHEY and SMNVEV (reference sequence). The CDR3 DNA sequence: TGTGCCAGCAGTATCCGACAGGGGTGGTATGGCTACACCTTC. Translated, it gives CASSIRQGWYGYTF.

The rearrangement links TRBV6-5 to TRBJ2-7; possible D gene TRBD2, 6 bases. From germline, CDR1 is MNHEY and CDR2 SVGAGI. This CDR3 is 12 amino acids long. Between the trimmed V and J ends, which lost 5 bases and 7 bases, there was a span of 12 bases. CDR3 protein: CASSTGAGEQYF. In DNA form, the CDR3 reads TGTGCCAGCAGTACCGGGGCGGGGGAGCAGTACTTC.